Each of the 30 T cell receptor beta chains below was sequenced from the same sample in a study of glioma-infiltrating T cells after dendritic cell vaccination. The protocol was immunoSEQ multiplex PCR, while the TCRdb copy is restricted to in-frame clones and leaves out a portion. The sample carries over 75,000 clones, about 81% recorded once. As to time point: after dendritic cell vaccination, including at tumor progression/relapse. The material was blood, obtained after dendritic cell vaccination. The receptors derive from a human donor with glioblastoma.

The rearrangement links TRBV5-4 to TRBJ2-5, with 7 bases aligning to TRBD1. The CDR3 totals 14 residues. Germline CDR1 reads SGHNT; CDR2 reads YYREEE (reference sequence). V was clipped by 7 bases and J by 3 bases; unmatched bases: 9. This CDR3 reads CASGSTGTEETQYF. DNA of the CDR3: TGTGCCAGCGGATCGACCGGGACAGAAGAGACCCAGTACTTC.

V gene TRBV11-2 combines with J gene TRBJ1-3; 7 bases match TRBD1. V dropped 5 bases and J dropped 0; count of bases not matched to a gene: 7. In germline, CDR1 is SGHAT, CDR2 FQNNGV. This CDR3 comprises 16 residues. The CDR3 DNA reads TGTGCCAGCAGCACGCAGGCAGGGGGCTCTGGAAACACCATATATTTT. It encodes CASSTQAGGSGNTIYF.

The chain employs TRBV18 and TRBJ1-1; the match to TRBD1 covers 11 bases. V shed 6 bases and J 4 bases; nucleotides not matched to a gene: 7. The CDR3 sequence is 15 residues long. Germline CDR1 and CDR2: KGHSH and LQKENI. CDR3 nucleotides: TGTGCCAGCTCCAGCGGACAGGGGGCAGGCACTGAAGCTTTCTTT. This sequence encodes CASSSGQGAGTEAFF. Drawing the rest from reference TRBV18 and TRBJ1-1, the complete variable domain is NAGVMQNPRHLVRRRGQEARLRCSPMKGHSHVYWYRQLPEEGLKFMVYLQKENIIDESGMPKERFSAEFPKEGPSILRIQQVVRGDSAAYFCASSSGQGAGTEAFFGQGTRLTVV.

J is TRBJ2-5 and V is TRBV2; a possible D gene is TRBD2 (6 bases). The CDR3 sequence is 13 residues long. Between the trimmed V and J ends, which lost 5 bases and 2 bases, there was a span of 9 bases. CDR1 and CDR2 (germline): SNHLY, FYNNEI. The CDR3: CASSNGGQETQYF. The CDR3, as DNA: TGTGCCAGCAGTAACGGGGGACAAGAGACCCAGTACTTC. Drawing the rest from reference TRBV2 and TRBJ2-5, the complete variable domain is EPEVTQTPSHQVTQMGQEVILRCVPISNHLYFYWYRQILGQKVEFLVSFYNNEISEKSEIFDDQFSVERPDGSNFTLKIRSTKLEDSAMYFCASSNGGQETQYFGPGTRLLVL.

The chain has TRBV2 and TRBJ2-3; TRBD2 agrees at 9 bases. CDR1 is SNHLY and CDR2 is FYNNEI in the germline V gene. The CDR3 contains 15 residues. V dropped 8 bases and J dropped 3; count of bases not matched to a gene: 9. CDR3 sequence (DNA): TGTGCCAGCTCCCTAATAGCGGGGGCGACAGATACGCAGTATTTT. Amino acid sequence: CASSLIAGATDTQYF.

This clone came up a few times. The V call is TRBV30, the J call TRBJ1-1; D possibly corresponds to TRBD1 (5 bases). CDR1 is GTSNPN, CDR2 SVGIG, per germline (reference sequence). Between the trimmed V and J ends, which lost 3 bases and 4 bases, there was a span of 12 bases. There are 13 residues in the CDR3. The CDR3 sequence: CAWSTWGSTEAFF. The CDR3 DNA reads TGTGCCTGGAGCACCTGGGGCTCCACTGAAGCTTTCTTT.

The CDR3 nucleotides are TGTGCCAGCAGTTTAACGGGGGGGGCAGATACGCAGTATTTT. This codes for CASSLTGGADTQYF. The chain uses TRBV28 and TRBJ2-3, with 8 bases that match TRBD2. Per germline, CDR1 MDHEN and CDR2 SYDVKM. The J segment lost 4 bases and the V segment lost 2 bases, leaving 2 bases of the junction unmatched. CDR3 length equals 14 residues. Full variable domain (outside the CDR3, taken from reference TRBV28 and TRBJ2-3): DVKVTQSSRYLVKRTGEKVFLECVQDMDHENMFWYRQDPGLGLRLIYFSYDVKMKEKGDIPEGYSVSREKKERFSLILESASTNQTSMYLCASSLTGGADTQYFGPGTRLTVL.

The chain links TRBV20-1 to TRBJ2-3; a possible D gene is TRBD2 (6 bases). V was trimmed by 3 bases and J by 11 bases, leaving 12 bases between them. CDR3 length: 11 amino acids. Germline CDR1 is DFQATT and CDR2 is SNEGSKA (reference sequence). CDR3 coding DNA: TGCAGTGCTAGCCACCGGGACTGGCAGTATTTT. Protein sequence: CSASHRDWQYF.

In its sample, this clone was seen a few times. The CDR3 sequence: CASSFGQNTEAFF. The CDR3 DNA reads as TGTGCCAGCAGCTTTGGACAGAACACTGAAGCTTTCTTT. V usage is TRBV5-4 and J usage is TRBJ1-1, with D tentatively TRBD1 (5 bases). The germline CDR1 and CDR2 sequences are SGHNT and YYREEE (reference sequence). The germline V and J ends were trimmed by 2 bases and 1 base, with 6 bases remaining between them. This CDR3 is built from 13 residues.

V and J are TRBV5-1 and TRBJ1-2, with D possibly being TRBD1 (6 bases). From germline, CDR1 is SGHRS and CDR2 YFSETQ. V was clipped by 5 bases and J by 6 bases, with 14 bases between them. The CDR3 has 13 residues. The CDR3 bases are TGCGCCAGCAGTTGGGCTGGGGACAATGGCTACACCTTC. As protein: CASSWAGDNGYTF. Variable domain in full (rest from reference TRBV5-1 and TRBJ1-2): KAGVTQTPRYLIKTRGQQVTLSCSPISGHRSVSWYQQTPGQGLQFLFEYFSETQRNKGNFPGRFSGRQFSNSRSEMNVSTLELGDSALYLCASSWAGDNGYTFGSGTRLTVV.

The rearrangement uses TRBV14 and TRBJ1-3; tentatively, D is TRBD1 (5 bases). Trimming took off 0 bases at V and 4 bases at J, with 13 bases between the two ends. CDR3 length: 16 residues. From germline, CDR1 is SGHDN and CDR2 FVKESK. The CDR3 DNA follows: TGTGCCAGCAGCCAAGAGCGGGGCCTCCCGGGAAACACCATATATTTT. Translated, it gives CASSQERGLPGNTIYF.

V usage is TRBV6-1 and J usage is TRBJ2-3; TRBD1 is a possible D gene (6 bases). The germline V gene has CDR1 MNHNS and CDR2 SASEGT. Trimming pared 7 bases from V and 0 bases from J, leaving 14 bases between. The length of the CDR3 is 15 residues. The chain's CDR3 is CASNRQVTSTDTQYF. The CDR3 region has the DNA TGTGCCAGCAATAGACAGGTTACTAGCACAGATACGCAGTATTTT.

The V gene is TRBV7-3, the J gene TRBJ2-1; 7 bases match TRBD2. The CDR3 length is 19 residues. Germline CDR1 reads SGHTA; CDR2 reads FQGTGA. With 5 bases clipped from V and 0 bases from J, the junction kept 16 bases outside the gene matches. As DNA, the CDR3 is TGTGCCAGCAGCGGGCGTTCAGGGCTAGCGGACGACTCCTACAATGAGCAGTTCTTC. Its translation is CASSGRSGLADDSYNEQFF.

The chain carries TRBV10-1 and TRBJ1-2, with D perhaps matching TRBD1 (6 bases). The CDR3 consists of 14 residues. The germline gives CDR1 WNHNN, CDR2 SYGVQD (reference sequence). Between the trimmed V and J ends, which lost 10 bases and 0 bases, there was a span of 15 bases. The CDR3 DNA reads as TGCGCCAATCCTGAGACAGGATCTAACTATGGCTACACCTTC. Its translation: CANPETGSNYGYTF.

This sequence joins TRBV5-1 and TRBJ2-3; TRBD1 matches 7 bases. This CDR3 is built from 15 residues. The V and J ends lost 4 bases and 0 bases, in that order; junction bases with no gene match: 5. CDR1 and CDR2 (germline): SGHRS, YFSETQ. The CDR3 reads CASSLTGESTDTQYF. The CDR3 DNA follows: TGCGCCAGCAGCCTAACAGGGGAGAGCACAGATACGCAGTATTTT.

The chain's CDR3 is CAWTRQGANYGYTF. CDR3 DNA sequence: TGTGCCTGGACCAGACAGGGGGCCAACTATGGCTACACCTTC. The V and J genes are TRBV30 and TRBJ1-2; 10 bases align to TRBD1. V lost 4 bases, J lost 2 bases, and 4 bases stayed unmatched. This CDR3 spans 14 amino acids. Per germline, CDR1 GTSNPN and CDR2 SVGIG (reference sequence).

V gene TRBV6-5 combines with J gene TRBJ1-2; 7 nucleotides match TRBD1. Germline V gene sequence: CDR1 MNHEY, CDR2 SVGAGI. After removal of 6 bases from V and 4 bases from J, the junction contained 8 bases not matched to a gene. CDR3 length: 14 amino acids. The chain's CDR3 is CASRKQGTPYGYTF. The CDR3 DNA reads as TGTGCCAGCAGGAAACAGGGGACTCCCTATGGCTACACCTTC.

This clone was observed a handful of times. This chain connects TRBV11-3 to TRBJ2-1; 16 bases map to TRBD2. With V trimmed by 5 bases and J by 7 bases, 5 bases remained unmatched. Germline CDR1 reads SGHNT; CDR2 reads YENEEA. The CDR3 is made up of 16 amino acids. In DNA, the CDR3 is TGTGCCAGCAGCCCCGGGACTAGCGGGAGGGGGAATGAGCAGTTCTTC. Its translation is CASSPGTSGRGNEQFF.

V gene TRBV19 combines with J gene TRBJ2-3, with 12 positions matching TRBD1. CDR1 LNHDA and CDR2 SQIVND come from the germline V gene (reference sequence). The CDR3 is 12 amino acids. Trimming at V came to 5 bases and at J to 13 bases, leaving 4 bases not matched to a gene. CDR3 region: CASSPGQGAKYF. In nucleotides, the CDR3 is TGTGCCAGTAGTCCGGGACAGGGGGCGAAGTATTTT.

The chain has TRBV18 and TRBJ2-7, with D possibly being TRBD2 (5 bases). CDR1 is KGHSH, CDR2 LQKENI, per germline. The CDR3 runs 15 residues. The V end was cut by 4 bases, the J end by 0 bases, with 13 bases between. This chain's CDR3 is CASSLATGPSYEQYF. CDR3 in DNA: TGTGCCAGCTCACTAGCGACGGGCCCCTCCTACGAGCAGTACTTC.

Comment on this clone: The sample carries other DNA sequences with the same CDR3. The chain is built from TRBV29-1 and TRBJ2-5; TRBD2 matches 12 bases. Looked up from germline, CDR1 is SQVTM and CDR2 is ANQGSEA. Losses at the gene ends were 4 bases for V and 4 bases for J; bases not matched to a gene: 4. This CDR3 spans 14 amino acids. The CDR3 coding sequence is TGCAGCGTTGGACTAGCGGGAGTAGGAGAGACCCAGTACTTC. Residues: CSVGLAGVGETQYF.

The chain joins TRBV11-2 to TRBJ1-2; 9 bases are a match to TRBD1. Trimming removed 2 bases from V and 12 bases from J; junction bases left unmatched: 10. The CDR3 is made up of 14 amino acids. The germline gives CDR1 SGHAT, CDR2 FQNNGV. The CDR3, as DNA: TGTGCCAGCAGCTTATTCTCCGGGACAGGGATAGACACCTTC. Translation: CASSLFSGTGIDTF.

V usage is TRBV7-5 and J usage is TRBJ2-7; TRBD1 reflects the table's D call only, with no check against the DNA. TRBV7-5 corresponds to a pseudogene. This CDR3 contains 17 residues. The DNA for the CDR3 is TGTGCCAGAAGCTTAAAGGACCCTCAGGGGAGAGAAGGCGAGCAGTACGTC. Translated: CARSLKDPQGREGEQYV.

This chain uses TRBV4-1 with TRBJ2-4; TRBD1 might be the D (5 bases). CDR3 length: 17 amino acids. Per the germline V gene, CDR1 is MGHRA and CDR2 is YSYEKL. V was trimmed by 4 bases and J by 0 bases, leaving 16 bases between them. CDR3 in amino acids: CASSLPTASLAKNIQYF. CDR3 DNA: TGCGCCAGCAGCCTTCCGACAGCCAGTTTAGCCAAAAACATTCAGTACTTC.

This chain joins TRBV6-5 and TRBJ1-3; D is undetermined. The CDR3 spans 16 residues. The V gene's germline CDR1 is MNHEY and CDR2 SVGAGI. Trimming took off 0 bases at V and 0 bases at J, with 9 bases between the two ends. CDR3 protein: CASSYSTGNSGNTIYF. CDR3 DNA sequence: TGTGCCAGCAGTTACTCAACGGGGAACTCTGGAAACACCATATATTTT.

This chain joins TRBV19 and TRBJ2-3; TRBD2 matches at 8 bases. The CDR3 consists of 14 residues. J gave up 4 bases and V 8 bases, and 8 bases lay outside the gene matches. CDR1 and CDR2 from the germline V gene are LNHDA and SQIVND (reference sequence). CDR3 sequence reads: CASRRGGGPDTQYF. CDR3 DNA sequence: TGTGCCAGTCGGAGGGGCGGGGGGCCAGATACGCAGTATTTT.

The V gene is TRBV21-1, the J gene TRBJ2-6; the table's D call, TRBD1, was not checked against the DNA. TRBV21-1 is a listed pseudogene. The CDR3 is made up of 15 amino acids. In nucleotides, the CDR3 is TGTGCCAGCACCGACTCAGGGTCTGGGGCCAACGTCCTGACTTTC. Amino acid sequence: CASTDSGSGANVLTF.

This chain joins TRBV19 and TRBJ2-7, with TRBD1 matching over 7 bases. Germline V gene data show CDR1 as LNHDA and CDR2 as SQIVND (reference sequence). J was trimmed by 3 bases and V by 1 base; bases with no gene match: 6. The CDR3 contains 15 residues. CDR3 DNA: TGTGCCAGTAGTATAGGGGGACAGAATTACTACGAGCAGTACTTC. Its translation: CASSIGGQNYYEQYF.

This clone was observed a few times. The CDR3 here is CASSLTGTGYNTEAFF. The CDR3 nucleotides are TGTGCCAGCAGTCTGACCGGGACAGGGTATAACACTGAAGCTTTCTTT. The chain is built from TRBV27 and TRBJ1-1; 9 nucleotides line up with TRBD1. J lost 2 bases, V lost 5 bases, and 9 bases had no gene match. Germline V gene sequence: CDR1 MNHEY, CDR2 SMNVEV (reference sequence). CDR3 size: 16 residues.

This chain connects TRBV6-6 to TRBJ2-5; D remains unclear. The germline V gene encodes CDR1 MNHNY and CDR2 SVGAGI (reference sequence). The CDR3 consists of 14 residues. Trimming pared 0 bases from V and 4 bases from J, leaving 9 bases between. The CDR3 coding sequence is TGTGCCAGCAGTTACTCGAGTATCGGAGAGACCCAGTACTTC. Its protein product is CASSYSSIGETQYF.